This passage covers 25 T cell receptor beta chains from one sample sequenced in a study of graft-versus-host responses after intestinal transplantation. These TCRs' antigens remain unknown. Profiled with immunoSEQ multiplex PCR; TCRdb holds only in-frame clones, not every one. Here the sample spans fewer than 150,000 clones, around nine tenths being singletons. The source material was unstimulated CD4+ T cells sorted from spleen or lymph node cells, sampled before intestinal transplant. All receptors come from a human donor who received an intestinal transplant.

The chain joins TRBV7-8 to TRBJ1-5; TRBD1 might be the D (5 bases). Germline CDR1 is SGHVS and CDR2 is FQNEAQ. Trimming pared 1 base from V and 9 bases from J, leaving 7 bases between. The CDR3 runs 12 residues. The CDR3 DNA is TGTGCCAGCAGCTTAGTGGGGGGGCCCCAGCATTTT. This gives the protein CASSLVGGPQHF.

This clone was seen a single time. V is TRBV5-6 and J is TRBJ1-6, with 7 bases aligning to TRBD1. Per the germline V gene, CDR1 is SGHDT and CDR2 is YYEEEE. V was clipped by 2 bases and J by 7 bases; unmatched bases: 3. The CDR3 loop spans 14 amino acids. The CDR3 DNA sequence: TGTGCCAGCAGCTTCCGGGACAGAAATTCACCCCTCCACTTT. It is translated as CASSFRDRNSPLHF.

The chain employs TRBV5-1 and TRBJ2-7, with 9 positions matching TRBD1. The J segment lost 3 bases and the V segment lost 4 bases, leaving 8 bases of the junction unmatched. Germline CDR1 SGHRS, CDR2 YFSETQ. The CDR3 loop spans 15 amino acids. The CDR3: CASSSPDRGLYEQYF. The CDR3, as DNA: TGCGCCAGCAGCAGCCCGGACAGGGGTCTCTACGAGCAGTACTTC. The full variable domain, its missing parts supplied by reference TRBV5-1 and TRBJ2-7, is KAGVTQTPRYLIKTRGQQVTLSCSPISGHRSVSWYQQTPGQGLQFLFEYFSETQRNKGNFPGRFSGRQFSNSRSEMNVSTLELGDSALYLCASSSPDRGLYEQYFGPGTRLTVT.

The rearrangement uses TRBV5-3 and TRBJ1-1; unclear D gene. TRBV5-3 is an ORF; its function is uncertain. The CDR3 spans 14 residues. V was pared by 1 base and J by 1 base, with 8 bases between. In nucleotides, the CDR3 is TGTGCCAGAAGCTTGAACTTACAGAACACTGAAGCTTTCTTT. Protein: CARSLNLQNTEAFF.

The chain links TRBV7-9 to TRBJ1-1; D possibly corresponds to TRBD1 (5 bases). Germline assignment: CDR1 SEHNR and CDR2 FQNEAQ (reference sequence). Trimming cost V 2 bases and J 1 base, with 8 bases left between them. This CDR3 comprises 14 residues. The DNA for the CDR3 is TGTGCCAGCAGCTTAATGAGGGGGAACACTGAAGCTTTCTTT. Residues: CASSLMRGNTEAFF.

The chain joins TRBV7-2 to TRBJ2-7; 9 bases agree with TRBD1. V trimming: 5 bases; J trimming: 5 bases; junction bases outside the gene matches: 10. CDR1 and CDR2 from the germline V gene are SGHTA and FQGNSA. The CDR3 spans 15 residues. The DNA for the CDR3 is TGTGCCAGCAGCACAACCGGGACAGGGCGCAACGAGCAGTACTTC. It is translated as CASSTTGTGRNEQYF.

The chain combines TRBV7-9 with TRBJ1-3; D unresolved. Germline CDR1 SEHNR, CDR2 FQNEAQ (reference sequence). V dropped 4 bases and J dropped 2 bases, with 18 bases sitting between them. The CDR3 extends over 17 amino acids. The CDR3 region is CASSSPGDPPAGNTIYF. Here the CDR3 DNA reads TGTGCCAGCAGCTCCCCGGGAGACCCCCCGGCTGGAAACACCATATATTTT.

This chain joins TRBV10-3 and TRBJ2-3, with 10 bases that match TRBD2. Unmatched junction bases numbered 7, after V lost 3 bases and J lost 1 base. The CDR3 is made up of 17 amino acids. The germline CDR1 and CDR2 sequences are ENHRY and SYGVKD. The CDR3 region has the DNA TGTGCCATCAGTGAAGCCCGGACTAGCGGTCGCACAGATACGCAGTATTTT. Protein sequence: CAISEARTSGRTDTQYF.

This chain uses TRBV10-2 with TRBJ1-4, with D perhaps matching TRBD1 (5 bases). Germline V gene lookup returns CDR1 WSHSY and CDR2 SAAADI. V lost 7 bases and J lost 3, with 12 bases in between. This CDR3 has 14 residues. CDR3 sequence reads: CASNSGSANEKLFF. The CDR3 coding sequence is TGCGCCAGCAATTCAGGGTCGGCTAATGAAAAACTGTTTTTT.

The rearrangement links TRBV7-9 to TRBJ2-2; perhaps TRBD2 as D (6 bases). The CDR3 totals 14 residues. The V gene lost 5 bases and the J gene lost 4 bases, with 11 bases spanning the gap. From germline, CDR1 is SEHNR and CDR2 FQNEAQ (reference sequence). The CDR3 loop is CASSPGLTTGELFF. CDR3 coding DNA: TGTGCCAGCAGCCCGGGACTCACCACCGGGGAGCTGTTTTTT.

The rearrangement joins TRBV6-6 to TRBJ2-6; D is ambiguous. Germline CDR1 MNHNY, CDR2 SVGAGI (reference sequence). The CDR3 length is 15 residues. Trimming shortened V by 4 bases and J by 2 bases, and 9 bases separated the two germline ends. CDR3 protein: CASSSGVTGANVLTF. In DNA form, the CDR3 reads TGTGCCAGCAGTTCTGGGGTGACTGGGGCCAACGTCCTGACTTTC.

CDR3 region: CASQHAMEEQYF. CDR3 nucleotides: TGTGCCTCCCAACACGCTATGGAAGAGCAGTACTTC. The gene calls are TRBV6-5 and TRBJ2-7; no clear D gene. The V end was cut by 11 bases, the J end by 7 bases, with 18 bases between. The germline V gene has CDR1 MNHEY and CDR2 SVGAGI. The CDR3 has 12 amino acids.

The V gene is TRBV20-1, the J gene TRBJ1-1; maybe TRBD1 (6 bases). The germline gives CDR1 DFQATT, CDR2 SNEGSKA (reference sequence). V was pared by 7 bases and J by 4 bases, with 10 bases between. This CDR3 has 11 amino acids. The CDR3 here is CSVTGTTEAFF. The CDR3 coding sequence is TGCAGTGTAACAGGGACCACTGAAGCTTTCTTT.

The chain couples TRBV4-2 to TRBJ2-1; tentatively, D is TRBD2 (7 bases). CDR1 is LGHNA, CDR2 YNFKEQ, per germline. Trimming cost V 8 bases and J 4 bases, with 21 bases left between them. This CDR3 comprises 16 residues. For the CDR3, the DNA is TGTGCCAGCCGCCCCGGTGGGGGGGCTTTATACAATGAGCAGTTCTTC. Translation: CASRPGGGALYNEQFF.

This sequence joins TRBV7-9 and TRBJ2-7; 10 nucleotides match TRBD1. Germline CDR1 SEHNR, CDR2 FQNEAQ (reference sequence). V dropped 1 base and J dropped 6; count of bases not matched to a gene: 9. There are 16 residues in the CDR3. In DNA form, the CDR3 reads TGTGCCAGCAGCTTAGGACCGGGACAGGGGTCGGTCGAGCAGTACTTC. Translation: CASSLGPGQGSVEQYF.

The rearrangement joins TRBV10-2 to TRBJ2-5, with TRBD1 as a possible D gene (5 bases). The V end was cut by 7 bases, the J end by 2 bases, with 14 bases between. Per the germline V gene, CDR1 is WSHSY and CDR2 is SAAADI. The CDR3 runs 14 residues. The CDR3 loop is CASMEWGRQETQYF. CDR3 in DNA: TGCGCCAGCATGGAATGGGGCAGACAAGAGACCCAGTACTTC.

This CDR3 reads CASSLLGADTQYF. The CDR3 bases are TGTGCCAGCAGCTTACTGGGGGCAGATACGCAGTATTTT. The chain combines TRBV7-2 with TRBJ2-3; D assignment may be TRBD1 or TRBD2 (5 bases each). Germline CDR1 SGHTA, CDR2 FQGNSA. Trimming took 2 bases from V and 4 from J, leaving 7 bases between them. The CDR3 is made up of 13 amino acids.

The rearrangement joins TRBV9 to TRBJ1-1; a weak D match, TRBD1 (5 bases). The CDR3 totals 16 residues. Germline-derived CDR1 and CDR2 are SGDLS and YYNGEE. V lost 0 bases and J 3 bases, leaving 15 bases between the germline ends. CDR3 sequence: CASSVVRGEVDTEAFF. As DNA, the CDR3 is TGTGCCAGCAGCGTAGTAAGGGGTGAAGTGGACACTGAAGCTTTCTTT. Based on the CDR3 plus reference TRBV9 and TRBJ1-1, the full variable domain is DSGVTQTPKHLITATGQRVTLRCSPRSGDLSVYWYQQSLDQGLQFLIQYYNGEERAKGNILERFSAQQFPDLHSELNLSSLELGDSALYFCASSVVRGEVDTEAFFGQGTRLTVV.

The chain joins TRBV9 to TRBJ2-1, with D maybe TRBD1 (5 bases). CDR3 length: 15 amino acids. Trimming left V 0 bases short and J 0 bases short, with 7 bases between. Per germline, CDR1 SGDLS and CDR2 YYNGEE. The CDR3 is CASSVDQGSYNEQFF. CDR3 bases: TGTGCCAGCAGCGTAGATCAGGGCTCCTACAATGAGCAGTTCTTC.

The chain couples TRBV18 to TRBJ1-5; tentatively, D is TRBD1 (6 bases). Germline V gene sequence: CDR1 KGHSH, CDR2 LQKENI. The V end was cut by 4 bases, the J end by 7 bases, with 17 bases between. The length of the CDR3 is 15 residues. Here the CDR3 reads CASSLTRGLTQPQHF. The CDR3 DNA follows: TGTGCCAGCTCACTAACCAGGGGTCTTACCCAGCCCCAGCATTTT.

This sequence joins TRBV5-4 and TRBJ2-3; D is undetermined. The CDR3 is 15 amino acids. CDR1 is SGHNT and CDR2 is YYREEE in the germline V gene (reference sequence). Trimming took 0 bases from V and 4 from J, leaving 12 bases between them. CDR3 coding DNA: TGTGCCAGCAGCTTGGGACAACTACAGTCAGATACGCAGTATTTT. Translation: CASSLGQLQSDTQYF.

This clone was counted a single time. The CDR3 protein is CASSPGGLNQPQHF. In DNA, the CDR3 is TGTGCCAGCTCACCCGGGGGTTTGAATCAGCCCCAGCATTTT. This chain joins TRBV18 and TRBJ1-5; D is perhaps TRBD1 (5 bases). The germline gives CDR1 KGHSH, CDR2 LQKENI. Deletions cut 3 bases from V and 4 bases from J, with 10 bases between. The CDR3 covers 14 residues.

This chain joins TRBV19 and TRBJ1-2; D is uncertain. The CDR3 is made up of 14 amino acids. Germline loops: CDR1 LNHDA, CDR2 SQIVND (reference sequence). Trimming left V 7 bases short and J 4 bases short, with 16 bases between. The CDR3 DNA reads TGTGCCAGTACCCTTGGGGAAAAGGGCTATGGCTACACCTTC. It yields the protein CASTLGEKGYGYTF. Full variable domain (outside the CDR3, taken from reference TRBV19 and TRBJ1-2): DGGITQSPKYLFRKEGQNVTLSCEQNLNHDAMYWYRQDPGQGLRLIYYSQIVNDFQKGDIAEGYSVSREKKESFPLTVTSAQKNPTAFYLCASTLGEKGYGYTFGSGTRLTVV.

CDR3 DNA sequence: TGTGCCAGCAGTGAATTGGGAGGGCGGGCCTTAAATCAGCCCCAGCATTTT. Protein: CASSELGGRALNQPQHF. The J gene is TRBJ1-5, the V gene TRBV6-1; D is ambiguous. Germline loops: CDR1 MNHNS, CDR2 SASEGT. This CDR3 is built from 17 residues. The germline V and J ends were trimmed by 2 bases and 4 bases, with 18 bases remaining between them.

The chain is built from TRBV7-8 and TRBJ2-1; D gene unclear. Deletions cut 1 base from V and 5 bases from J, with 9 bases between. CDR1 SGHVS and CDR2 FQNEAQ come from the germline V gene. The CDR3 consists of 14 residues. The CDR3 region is CASSLGQPNNEQFF. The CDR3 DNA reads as TGTGCCAGCAGCTTAGGCCAGCCAAACAATGAGCAGTTCTTC. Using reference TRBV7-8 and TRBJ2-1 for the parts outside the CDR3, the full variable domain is GAGVSQSPRYKVAKRGQDVALRCDPISGHVSLFWYQQALGQGPEFLTYFQNEAQLDKSGLPSDRFFAERPEGSVSTLKIQRTQQEDSAVYLCASSLGQPNNEQFFGPGTRLTVL.